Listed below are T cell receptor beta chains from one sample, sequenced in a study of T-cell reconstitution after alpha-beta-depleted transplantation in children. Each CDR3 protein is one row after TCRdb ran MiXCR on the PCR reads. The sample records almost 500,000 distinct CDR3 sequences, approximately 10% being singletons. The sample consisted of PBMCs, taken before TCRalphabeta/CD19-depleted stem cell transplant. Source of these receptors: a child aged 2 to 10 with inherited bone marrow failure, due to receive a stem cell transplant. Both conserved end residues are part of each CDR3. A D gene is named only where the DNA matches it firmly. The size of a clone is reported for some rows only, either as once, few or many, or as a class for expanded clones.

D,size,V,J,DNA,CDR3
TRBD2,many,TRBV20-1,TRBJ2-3,TGCAGTGCTAGAGACACGAGCGGGAGCTCAGATACGCAGTATTTT,CSARDTSGSSDTQYF
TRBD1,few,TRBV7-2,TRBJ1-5,TGTGCCAGCAGTTTTGGGACAGGGAGAAATCAGCCCCAGCATTTT,CASSFGTGRNQPQHF
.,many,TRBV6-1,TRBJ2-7,TGTGCCAGCAACCGACAAGCCTACGAGCAGTACTTC,CASNRQAYEQYF
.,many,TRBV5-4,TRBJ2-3,TGTGCCAGCAGCTTGGAGGCGGCACGAAGCACAGATACGCAGTATTTT,CASSLEAARSTDTQYF
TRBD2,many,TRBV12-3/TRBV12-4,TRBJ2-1,TGTGCCAGCAGTTCTAGCGGACTGCGACGCAATGAGCAGTTCTTC,CASSSSGLRRNEQFF
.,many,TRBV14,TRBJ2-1,TGTGCCAGCAGCCTCCTAGACTATAAGGGGGGCAATGAGCAGTTCTTC,CASSLLDYKGGNEQFF
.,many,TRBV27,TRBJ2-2,TGTGCCAGCAGTTTCTTTCCCGGGGAGCTGTTTTTT,CASSFFPGELFF
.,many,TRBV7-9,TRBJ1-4,TGTGCCAGCAGCCCCTGGGCCCTGGACGGAAAACTGTTTTTT,CASSPWALDGKLFF
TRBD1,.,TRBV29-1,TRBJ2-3,TGCAGCGTTGCTGGGACAGCAACTAGCACAGATACGCAGTATTTT,CSVAGTATSTDTQYF
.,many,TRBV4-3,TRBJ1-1,TGCGCCAGCAGCCAAGACCTGGAGGGCAAGAACACTGAAGCTTTCTTT,CASSQDLEGKNTEAFF
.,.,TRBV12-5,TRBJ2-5,TGTGCTAGTGGTTTGGTACACCTCGTCTGGCAGGCTCAAGAGACCCAGTACTTC,CASGLVHLVWQAQETQYF
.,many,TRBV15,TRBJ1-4,TGTGCCACCAGCAGAGAGTATGGTGGCGGATATGAAAAACTGTTTTTT,CATSREYGGGYEKLFF
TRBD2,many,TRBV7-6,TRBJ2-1,TGTGCCAGCGCCGAGCTTCCCTCAGCGGGGGCTGAGCAGTTCTTC,CASAELPSAGAEQFF